The 15 T cell receptor beta chains reported below all come from one sample, sequenced in a study of cytomegalovirus exposure and HLA in healthy donors. The PCR was carried out with 60 Vbeta primers and 13 Jbeta primers. Measured with immunoSEQ multiplex PCR; TCRdb has only the in-frame clones, and not every one. The sample lists 200,000 to 250,000 clones; 83% were seen once. Sequenced: PBMCs. These receptor sequences come from a girl aged 5-17 years in good health and CMV-seronegative.

This chain uses TRBV30 with TRBJ1-2, with 7 bases that match TRBD1. This CDR3 has 14 amino acids. From germline, CDR1 is GTSNPN and CDR2 SVGIG (reference sequence). With V trimmed by 7 bases and J by 0 bases, 8 bases remained unmatched. CDR3 in DNA: TGTGCCTACACCGGGACAGCATCTAACTATGGCTACACCTTC. It codes for CAYTGTASNYGYTF.

V and J are TRBV7-2 and TRBJ1-1; D is undetermined. The length of the CDR3 is 13 residues. Trimming took 4 bases from V and 4 from J, leaving 10 bases between them. Germline loops: CDR1 SGHTA, CDR2 FQGNSA. As DNA, the CDR3 is TGTGCCAGCAGCTCCAGAGGTACCACTGAAGCTTTCTTT. This codes for CASSSRGTTEAFF.

This chain links TRBV7-9 with TRBJ2-7; weak D call: TRBD2 (5 bases). V was clipped by 3 bases and J by 3 bases, with 9 bases between them. This CDR3 is 13 amino acids long. Germline V gene lookup returns CDR1 SEHNR and CDR2 FQNEAQ (reference sequence). CDR3 in DNA: TGTGCCAGCAGCTTGTTAGGGAGCTACGAGCAGTACTTC. Residues: CASSLLGSYEQYF.

V is TRBV7-2 and J is TRBJ1-1, with unresolved D. Germline loops: CDR1 SGHTA, CDR2 FQGNSA. CDR3 size: 13 residues. Between the trimmed V and J ends, which lost 7 bases and 5 bases, there was a span of 14 bases. CDR3 in DNA: TGTGCCAGCACCTTTTATGGGAGAACTGAAGCTTTCTTT. Amino acid sequence: CASTFYGRTEAFF.

The chain couples TRBV9 to TRBJ2-3, with a weak D call TRBD1 (7 bases). CDR3 size: 20 residues. V lost 1 base and J 3 bases, leaving 27 bases between the germline ends. Per the germline V gene, CDR1 is SGDLS and CDR2 is YYNGEE. CDR3 in amino acids: CASSVPTRPGGTAPTDTQYF. The CDR3 region has the DNA TGTGCCAGCAGCGTACCAACCCGCCCAGGGGGGACCGCTCCGACAGATACGCAGTATTTT.

The chain links TRBV10-1 to TRBJ2-1; TRBD1 matches 10 bases. Trimming cost V 5 bases and J 8 bases; bases outside gene matches: 9. The CDR3 is 15 residues long. The germline V gene has CDR1 WNHNN and CDR2 SYGVQD (reference sequence). The CDR3 DNA reads TGCGCCAGCAGTTTCCCGGGACAGGGGTATCATGAGCAGTTCTTC. It is translated as CASSFPGQGYHEQFF.

This chain uses TRBV4-1 with TRBJ2-4; 9 positions agree with TRBD1. The germline CDR1 and CDR2 sequences are MGHRA and YSYEKL. The CDR3 length is 21 residues. The V and J ends lost 0 bases and 3 bases, in that order; junction bases with no gene match: 18. CDR3 region: CASSQDRRGQGNRLDKNIQYF. The CDR3 bases are TGCGCCAGCAGCCAAGATCGGAGGGGACAGGGAAATCGATTAGACAAAAACATTCAGTACTTC.

The genes are TRBV11-2 and TRBJ1-1; D is possibly TRBD1 (5 bases). The CDR3 consists of 15 residues. Trimming removed 1 base from V and 4 bases from J, with 13 bases in between. Germline-derived CDR1 and CDR2 are SGHAT and FQNNGV. In nucleotides, the CDR3 is TGTGCCAGCAGCTTAGTAGGGGCGCGGTCCACTGAAGCTTTCTTT. Protein: CASSLVGARSTEAFF.

The genes are TRBV4-2 and TRBJ1-1; TRBD1 aligns across 7 bases. This CDR3 has 16 amino acids. The ends lost 3 bases at V and 6 bases at J; junction bases unmatched: 13. Germline CDR1 reads LGHNA; CDR2 reads YNFKEQ. The chain's CDR3 is CASSHGRGADRAEAFF. The CDR3 bases are TGTGCCAGCAGCCATGGCCGAGGCGCCGACAGGGCTGAAGCTTTCTTT.

The chain recombines TRBV15 with TRBJ1-4, with no clear D. The CDR3 has 15 residues. Trimming shortened V by 9 bases and J by 3 bases, and 17 bases separated the two germline ends. The V gene's germline CDR1 is LNHNV and CDR2 YYDKDF (reference sequence). The CDR3 spells CATRTGGLANEKLFF. CDR3 DNA: TGTGCCACTAGGACCGGAGGGTTGGCTAATGAAAAACTGTTTTTT.

In its sample, this clone was seen once. The rearrangement joins TRBV19 to TRBJ2-1, with 11 bases fitting TRBD2. The CDR3 runs 16 residues. Trimming took 7 bases from V and 7 from J; bases not matched to a gene: 12. Looked up from germline, CDR1 is LNHDA and CDR2 is SQIVND (reference sequence). The CDR3 DNA follows: TGTGCCAGTACCCCACCGGGACTAGCGGAAAAGAATGAGCAGTTCTTC. Protein product: CASTPPGLAEKNEQFF.

This sequence joins TRBV6-1 and TRBJ1-3, with D perhaps TRBD1 (5 bases). V dropped 3 bases and J dropped 0 bases, with 12 bases sitting between them. CDR3 size: 16 residues. The germline CDR1 and CDR2 sequences are MNHNS and SASEGT. The CDR3 bases are TGTGCCAGCAGTGACACGGGACTTACCTCTGGAAACACCATATATTTT. Translation gives CASSDTGLTSGNTIYF.

The rearrangement uses TRBV5-5 and TRBJ1-6; D unresolved. Trimming removed 3 bases at V and 9 bases at J, with 13 bases between. Germline V gene sequence: CDR1 SGHKS, CDR2 YYEKEE (reference sequence). The CDR3 runs 14 residues. The CDR3 loop is CASSYYSEGSPLHF. The DNA of the CDR3 is TGTGCCAGCAGCTACTACTCGGAAGGTTCACCCCTCCACTTT.

This clone was counted only a few times. V gene TRBV15 combines with J gene TRBJ1-4, with TRBD1 identical over 8 bases. From germline, CDR1 is LNHNV and CDR2 YYDKDF (reference sequence). With 5 bases clipped from V and 8 bases from J, the junction kept 1 base outside the gene matches. CDR3 size: 12 residues. The CDR3 coding sequence is TGTGCCACCAGCGGACAGGGAGAAAAACTGTTTTTT. The encoded protein is CATSGQGEKLFF.

V usage is TRBV5-8 and J usage is TRBJ1-1; D not resolved. CDR1 and CDR2 from the germline V gene are SGHTS and YDEGEE. V lost 5 bases and J 1 base, leaving 9 bases between the germline ends. CDR3 length: 13 amino acids. CDR3 in DNA: TGTGCCAGCAGACGAACGGGGAACACTGAAGCTTTCTTT. It yields the protein CASRRTGNTEAFF.